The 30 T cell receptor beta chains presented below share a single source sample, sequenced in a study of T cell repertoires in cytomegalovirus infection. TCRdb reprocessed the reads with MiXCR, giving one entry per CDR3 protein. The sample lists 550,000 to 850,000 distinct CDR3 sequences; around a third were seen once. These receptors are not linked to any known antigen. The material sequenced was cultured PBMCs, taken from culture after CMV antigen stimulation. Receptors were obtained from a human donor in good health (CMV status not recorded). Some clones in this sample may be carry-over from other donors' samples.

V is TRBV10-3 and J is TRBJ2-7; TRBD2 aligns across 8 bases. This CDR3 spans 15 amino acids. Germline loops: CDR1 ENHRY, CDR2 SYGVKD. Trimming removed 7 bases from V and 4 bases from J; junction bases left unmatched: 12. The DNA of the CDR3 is TGTGCCATCACCGACAGAGCGGGAGAGCCATACGAGCAGTACTTC. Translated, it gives CAITDRAGEPYEQYF.

The CDR3: CASSFLRSLLGEQYF. The CDR3 DNA follows: TGTGCCAGCAGCTTTCTTCGGAGTCTCCTAGGCGAGCAGTACTTC. This chain connects TRBV7-2 to TRBJ2-7; D is unclear. Germline V gene lookup returns CDR1 SGHTA and CDR2 FQGNSA. V gave up 3 bases and J gave up 6 bases, with 18 bases separating them. The CDR3 loop spans 15 amino acids.

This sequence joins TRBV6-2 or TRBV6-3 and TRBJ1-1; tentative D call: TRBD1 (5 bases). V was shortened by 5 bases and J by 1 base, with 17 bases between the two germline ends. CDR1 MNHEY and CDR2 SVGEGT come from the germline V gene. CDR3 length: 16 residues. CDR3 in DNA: TGTGCCAGCAGTACCGGAGGGGTAGCCCAGAACACTGAAGCTTTCTTT. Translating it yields CASSTGGVAQNTEAFF.

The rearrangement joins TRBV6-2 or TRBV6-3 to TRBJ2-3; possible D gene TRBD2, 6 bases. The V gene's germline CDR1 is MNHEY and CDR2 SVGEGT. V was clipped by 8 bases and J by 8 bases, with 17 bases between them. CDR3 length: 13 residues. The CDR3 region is CASSRNLASTQYF. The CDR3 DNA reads TGTGCCAGCTCCAGGAATCTAGCGAGTACGCAGTATTTT.

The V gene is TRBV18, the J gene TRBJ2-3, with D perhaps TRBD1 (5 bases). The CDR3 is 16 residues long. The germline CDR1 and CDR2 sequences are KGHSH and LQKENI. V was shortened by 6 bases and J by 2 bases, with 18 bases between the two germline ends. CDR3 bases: TGTGCCAGCTCGCAGGGAACGCTTTATACCACAGATACGCAGTATTTT. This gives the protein CASSQGTLYTTDTQYF.

As DNA, the CDR3 is TGTGCCAGCTCACGAAGTCAAGAGACCCAGTACTTC. Its translation is CASSRSQETQYF. The J gene is TRBJ2-5, the V gene TRBV18; no firm D call. V lost 4 bases to trimming and J lost 2 bases, with 5 bases between them. The germline V gene encodes CDR1 KGHSH and CDR2 LQKENI. This CDR3 has 12 amino acids.

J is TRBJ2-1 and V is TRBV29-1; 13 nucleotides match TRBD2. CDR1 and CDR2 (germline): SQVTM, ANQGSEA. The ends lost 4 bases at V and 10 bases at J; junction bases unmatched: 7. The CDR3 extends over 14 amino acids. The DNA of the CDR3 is TGCAGCGTTGCCGGGACTAGCGGGATTCGGGAGCAGTTCTTC. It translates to CSVAGTSGIREQFF.

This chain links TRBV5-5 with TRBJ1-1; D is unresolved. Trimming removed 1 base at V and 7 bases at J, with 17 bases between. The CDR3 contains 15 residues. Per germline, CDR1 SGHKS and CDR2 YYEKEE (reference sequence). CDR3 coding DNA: TGTGCCAGCAGCTTGCACGAATCAGGAGCATTTGAAGCTTTCTTT. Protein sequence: CASSLHESGAFEAFF.

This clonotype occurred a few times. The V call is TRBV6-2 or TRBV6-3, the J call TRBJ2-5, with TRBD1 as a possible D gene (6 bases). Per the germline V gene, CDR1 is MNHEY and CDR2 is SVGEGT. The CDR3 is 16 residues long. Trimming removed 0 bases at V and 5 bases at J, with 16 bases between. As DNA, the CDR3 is TGTGCCAGCAGTTACTCGATCAGGGGCCAGGACGAGACCCAGTACTTC. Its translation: CASSYSIRGQDETQYF.

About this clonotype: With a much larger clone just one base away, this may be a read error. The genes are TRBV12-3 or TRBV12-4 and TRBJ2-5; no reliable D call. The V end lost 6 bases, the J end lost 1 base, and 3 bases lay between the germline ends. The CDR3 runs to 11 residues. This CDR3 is CASRVQETQYF. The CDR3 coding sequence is TGTGCCAGCAGGGTCCAAGAGACCCAGTACTTC.

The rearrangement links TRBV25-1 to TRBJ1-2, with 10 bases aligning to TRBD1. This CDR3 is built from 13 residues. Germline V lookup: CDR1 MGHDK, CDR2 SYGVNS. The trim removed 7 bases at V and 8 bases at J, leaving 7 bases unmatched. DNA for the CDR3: TGTGCCAGCACCTCGGACAGGGGGGGAGGCTACACCTTC. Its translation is CASTSDRGGGYTF.

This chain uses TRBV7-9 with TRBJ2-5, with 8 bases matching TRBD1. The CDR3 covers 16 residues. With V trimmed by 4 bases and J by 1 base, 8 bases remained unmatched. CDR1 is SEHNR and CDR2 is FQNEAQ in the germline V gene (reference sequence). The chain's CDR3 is CASSSTGQGAQETQYF. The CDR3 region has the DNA TGTGCCAGCAGCTCTACGGGGCAGGGGGCCCAAGAGACCCAGTACTTC.

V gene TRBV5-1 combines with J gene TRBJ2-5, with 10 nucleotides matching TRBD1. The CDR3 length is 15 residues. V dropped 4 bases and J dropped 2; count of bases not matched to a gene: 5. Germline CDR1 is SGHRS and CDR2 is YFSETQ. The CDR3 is CASSRDRGSQETQYF. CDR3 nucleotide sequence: TGCGCCAGCAGCCGGGACAGGGGATCGCAAGAGACCCAGTACTTC.

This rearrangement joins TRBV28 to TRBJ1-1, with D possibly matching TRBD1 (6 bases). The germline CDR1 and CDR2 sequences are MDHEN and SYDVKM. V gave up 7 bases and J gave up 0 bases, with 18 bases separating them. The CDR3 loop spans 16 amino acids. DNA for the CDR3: TGTGCCAGCACCGAAGCTGCAGGGGTGGTGAACACTGAAGCTTTCTTT. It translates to CASTEAAGVVNTEAFF.

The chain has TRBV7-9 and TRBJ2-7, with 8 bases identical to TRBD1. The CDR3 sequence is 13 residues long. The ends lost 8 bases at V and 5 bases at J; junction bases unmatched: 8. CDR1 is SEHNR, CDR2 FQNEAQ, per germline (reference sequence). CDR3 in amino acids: CASGRQGIDEQYF. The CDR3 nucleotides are TGTGCCAGCGGGCGACAGGGGATTGACGAGCAGTACTTC. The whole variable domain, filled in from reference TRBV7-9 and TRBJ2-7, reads DTGVSQNPRHKITKRGQNVTFRCDPISEHNRLYWYRQTLGQGPEFLTYFQNEAQLEKSRLLSDRFSAERPKGSFSTLEIQRTEQGDSAMYLCASGRQGIDEQYFGPGTRLTVT.

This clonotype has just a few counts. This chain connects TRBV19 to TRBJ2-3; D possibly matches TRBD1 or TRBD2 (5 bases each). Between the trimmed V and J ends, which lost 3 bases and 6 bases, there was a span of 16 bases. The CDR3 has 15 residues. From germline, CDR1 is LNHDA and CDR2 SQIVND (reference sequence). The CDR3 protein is CASSIGTAAGDTQYF. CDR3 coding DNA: TGTGCCAGTAGTATCGGGACGGCGGCTGGGGATACGCAGTATTTT.

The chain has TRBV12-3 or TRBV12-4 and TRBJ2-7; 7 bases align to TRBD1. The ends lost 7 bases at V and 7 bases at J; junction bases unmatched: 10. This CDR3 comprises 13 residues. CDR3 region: CASNTQGSREQYF. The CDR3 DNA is TGTGCCAGCAACACACAGGGGTCTCGGGAGCAGTACTTC.

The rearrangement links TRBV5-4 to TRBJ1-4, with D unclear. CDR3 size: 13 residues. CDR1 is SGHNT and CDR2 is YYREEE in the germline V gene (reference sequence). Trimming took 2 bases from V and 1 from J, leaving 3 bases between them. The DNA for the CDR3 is TGTGCCAGCAGCTTAGGAACTAATGAAAAACTGTTTTTT. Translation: CASSLGTNEKLFF.

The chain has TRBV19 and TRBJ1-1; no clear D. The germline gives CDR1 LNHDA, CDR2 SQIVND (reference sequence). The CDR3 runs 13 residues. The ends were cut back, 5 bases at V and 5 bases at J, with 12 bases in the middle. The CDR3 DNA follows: TGTGCCAGTAGTGGATCTCCCGGGACTGAAGCTTTCTTT. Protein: CASSGSPGTEAFF.

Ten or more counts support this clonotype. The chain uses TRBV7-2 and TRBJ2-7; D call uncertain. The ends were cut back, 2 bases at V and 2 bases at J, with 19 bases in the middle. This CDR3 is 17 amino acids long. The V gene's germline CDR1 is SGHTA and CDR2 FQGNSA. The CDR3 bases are TGTGCCAGCAGCTTAAAGTCGGTAGCACGGGTTCCCTACGAGCAGTACTTC. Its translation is CASSLKSVARVPYEQYF.

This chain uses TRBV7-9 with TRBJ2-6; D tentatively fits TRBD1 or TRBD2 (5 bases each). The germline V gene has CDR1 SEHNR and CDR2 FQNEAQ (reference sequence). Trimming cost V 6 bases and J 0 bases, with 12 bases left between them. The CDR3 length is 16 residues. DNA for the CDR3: TGTGCCAGCAGACCGGGACGCTTCTCTGGGGCCAACGTCCTGACTTTC. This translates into CASRPGRFSGANVLTF.

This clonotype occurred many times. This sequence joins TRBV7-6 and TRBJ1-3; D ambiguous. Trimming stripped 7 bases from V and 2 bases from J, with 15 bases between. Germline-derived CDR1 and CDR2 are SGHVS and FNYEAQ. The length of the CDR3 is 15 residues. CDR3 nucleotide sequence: TGTGCCAGCACCACTGTCCGGGGAGCTGGAAACACCATATATTTT. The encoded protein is CASTTVRGAGNTIYF.

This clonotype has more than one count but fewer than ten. This chain's CDR3 is CASSYLAGEYNEQFF. As DNA, the CDR3 is TGTGCCAGCAGCTACCTAGCGGGGGAATACAATGAGCAGTTCTTC. The V call is TRBV6-2 or TRBV6-3, the J call TRBJ2-1, with TRBD2 identical over 10 bases. CDR1 MNHEY and CDR2 SVGEGT come from the germline V gene. V shed 6 bases and J 4 bases; nucleotides not matched to a gene: 6. This CDR3 region has 15 residues.

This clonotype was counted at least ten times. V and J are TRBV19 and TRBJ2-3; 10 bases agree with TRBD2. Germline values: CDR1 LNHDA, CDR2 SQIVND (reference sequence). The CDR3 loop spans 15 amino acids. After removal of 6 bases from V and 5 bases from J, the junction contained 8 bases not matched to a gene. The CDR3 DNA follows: TGTGCCAGTAGCTGGCTAGCGGGAGTGGAAGATACGCAGTATTTT. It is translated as CASSWLAGVEDTQYF.

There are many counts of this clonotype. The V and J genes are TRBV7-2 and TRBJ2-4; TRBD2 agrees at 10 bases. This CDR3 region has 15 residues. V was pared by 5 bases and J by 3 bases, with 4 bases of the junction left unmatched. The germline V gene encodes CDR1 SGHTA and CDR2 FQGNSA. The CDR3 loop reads CASSPRLAGKNIQYF. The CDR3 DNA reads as TGTGCCAGCAGCCCTAGACTAGCGGGCAAAAACATTCAGTACTTC.

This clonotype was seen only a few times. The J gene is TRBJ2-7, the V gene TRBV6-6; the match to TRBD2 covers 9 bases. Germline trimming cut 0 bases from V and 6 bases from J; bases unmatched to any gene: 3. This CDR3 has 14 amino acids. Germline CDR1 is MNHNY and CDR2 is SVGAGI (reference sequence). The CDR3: CASSYSSGRREQYF. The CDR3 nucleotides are TGTGCCAGCAGTTACTCGAGCGGGAGGCGCGAGCAGTACTTC.

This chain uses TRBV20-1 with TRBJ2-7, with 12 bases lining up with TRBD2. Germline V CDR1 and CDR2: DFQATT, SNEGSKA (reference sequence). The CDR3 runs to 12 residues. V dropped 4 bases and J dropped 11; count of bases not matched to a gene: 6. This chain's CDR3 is CSATTSGSFEYF. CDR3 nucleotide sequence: TGCAGTGCTACGACTAGCGGGAGTTTTGAGTACTTC.

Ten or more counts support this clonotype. Here the CDR3 reads CASSLGAGYTDTQYF. The CDR3 bases are TGTGCCAGCAGCTTAGGGGCGGGGTACACAGATACGCAGTATTTT. The genes are TRBV7-6 and TRBJ2-3; D might be TRBD2 (6 bases). Germline values: CDR1 SGHVS, CDR2 FNYEAQ. Trimming removed 1 base at V and 2 bases at J, with 10 bases between. This CDR3 region has 15 residues.

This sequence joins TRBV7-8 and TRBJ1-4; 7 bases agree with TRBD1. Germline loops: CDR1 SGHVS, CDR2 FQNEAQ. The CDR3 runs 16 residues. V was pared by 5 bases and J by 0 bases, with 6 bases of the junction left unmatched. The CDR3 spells CASSADRFPTNEKLFF. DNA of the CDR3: TGTGCCAGCAGCGCGGACAGGTTCCCAACTAATGAAAAACTGTTTTTT.

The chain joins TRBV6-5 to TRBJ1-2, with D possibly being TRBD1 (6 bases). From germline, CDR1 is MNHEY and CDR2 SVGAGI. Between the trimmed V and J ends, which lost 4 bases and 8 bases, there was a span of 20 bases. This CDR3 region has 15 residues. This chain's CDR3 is CASSSLVGGLPGYTF. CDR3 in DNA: TGTGCCAGCAGTTCTCTAGTTGGGGGCCTTCCGGGCTACACCTTC.